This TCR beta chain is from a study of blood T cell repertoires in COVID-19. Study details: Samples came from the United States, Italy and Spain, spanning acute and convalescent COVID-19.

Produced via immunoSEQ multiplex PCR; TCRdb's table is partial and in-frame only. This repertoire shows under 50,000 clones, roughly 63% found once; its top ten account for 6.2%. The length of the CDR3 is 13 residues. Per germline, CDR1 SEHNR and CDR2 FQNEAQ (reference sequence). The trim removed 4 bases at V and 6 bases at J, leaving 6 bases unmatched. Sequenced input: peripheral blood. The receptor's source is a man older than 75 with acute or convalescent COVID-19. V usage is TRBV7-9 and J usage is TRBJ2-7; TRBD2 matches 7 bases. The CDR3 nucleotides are TGTGCCAGCAGCTCCTCGGGAGGTACCGAGCAGTACTTC. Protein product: CASSSSGGTEQYF.